This is a list of T cell receptor beta chains from one sample in a study of regulatory and conventional T cells in RAG deficiency. Profiled with immunoSEQ multiplex PCR; TCRdb holds only in-frame clones, not every one. The repertoire holds tens of thousands of clones, with around 96% as singletons. The sample also formed part of further work on regulatory T cells.

The specimen was CD25- CD4+ T cells sorted from blood. These receptors were collected from a human donor in good health. Both conserved end residues are part of each CDR3. The D gene is left open where the match is weak. The size entry is marked missing in some rows and otherwise reads once, few, many or a size class.

J gene	V gene	D gene	clone size	CDR3 protein	CDR3 DNA
TRBJ1-5	TRBV6-1	-	-	CATRTEYQPQHF	TGTGCCACCCGGACAGAGTATCAGCCCCAGCATTTT
TRBJ1-3	TRBV7-2	-	-	CASRLGGSGNTIYF	TGTGCCAGCAGGTTGGGGGGATCTGGAAACACCATATATTTT
TRBJ1-6	TRBV7-6	-	-	CASTWGGDNSPLHF	TGTGCCAGCACCTGGGGCGGTGATAATTCACCCCTCCACTTT
TRBJ2-1	TRBV5-1	-	-	CASSRDSTSGDEQFF	TGCGCCAGCAGTCGTGACTCTACCTCCGGGGATGAGCAGTTCTTC
TRBJ1-6	TRBV30	-	-	CAWSVRQGKNSPLHF	TGTGCCTGGAGTGTAAGGCAGGGGAAAAATTCACCCCTCCACTTT
TRBJ1-4	TRBV9	-	-	CASSRQGRGHNEKLFF	TGTGCCAGCAGCCGCCAGGGGAGGGGCCATAATGAAAAACTGTTTTTT
TRBJ1-3	TRBV2	-	few	CASRLTGFGNTIYF	TGTGCCAGCAGGTTGACAGGTTTTGGAAACACCATATATTTT
TRBJ1-4	TRBV30	-	few	CAWSTGRGGEKLFF	TGTGCCTGGAGTACGGGACGGGGGGGGGAAAAACTGTTTTTT
TRBJ1-3	TRBV7-2	-	-	CASSLSRFSGNTIYF	TGTGCCAGCAGCTTATCGAGGTTCTCTGGAAACACCATATATTTT
TRBJ1-1	TRBV7-9	-	-	CASSSLRTVSTEAFF	TGTGCCAGCAGCTCCCTTCGGACAGTAAGCACTGAAGCTTTCTTT
TRBJ1-2	TRBV27	-	once	CASSLIPSGGYTF	TGTGCCAGCAGTTTAATCCCTTCAGGTGGCTACACCTTC
TRBJ2-1	TRBV5-4	-	-	CASSTGSGNEQFF	TGTGCCAGCAGTACGGGTTCGGGAAATGAGCAGTTCTTC
TRBJ2-5	TRBV5-8	-	-	CASSLSRGREETQYF	TGTGCCAGCAGCTTATCCAGGGGAAGGGAAGAGACCCAGTACTTC
TRBJ1-2	TRBV6-6	-	-	CATYPGDTANYGYTF	TGTGCCACCTACCCAGGGGACACAGCTAACTATGGCTACACCTTC
TRBJ2-3	TRBV11-2	TRBD2	-	CASSPAGGDTQYF	TGTGCCAGCAGCCCAGCGGGAGGAGATACGCAGTATTTT
TRBJ1-3	TRBV6-5	TRBD1	-	CASSWDRAPGNTIYF	TGTGCCAGCAGTTGGGACAGGGCCCCTGGAAACACCATATATTTT
TRBJ2-5	TRBV25-1	-	-	CASSDGQQKLKETQYF	TGTGCCAGCAGTGATGGACAGCAAAAGCTAAAAGAGACCCAGTACTTC
TRBJ2-5	TRBV30	-	-	CAWSVHGASTRETQYF	TGTGCCTGGAGTGTACATGGGGCATCGACTCGGGAGACCCAGTACTTC
TRBJ2-1	TRBV7-2	-	-	CASSPRVYVDGEQFF	TGTGCCAGCAGCCCCAGGGTATACGTGGATGGTGAGCAGTTCTTC
TRBJ2-7	TRBV6-5	TRBD2	-	CASSYSGLAGSYEQYF	TGTGCCAGCAGTTACTCGGGACTAGCGGGCTCCTACGAGCAGTACTTC
TRBJ2-6	TRBV29-1	-	-	CSVDEGHTSGANVLTF	TGCAGCGTTGATGAGGGACACACTTCTGGGGCCAACGTCCTGACTTTC
TRBJ1-1	TRBV7-2	-	-	CASSLYWGGETFF	TGTGCCAGCAGCTTATACTGGGGGGGGGAGACTTTCTTT
TRBJ2-5	TRBV9	TRBD2	-	CASSVVSGSRGETQYF	TGTGCCAGCAGCGTAGTTAGCGGGAGCCGGGGAGAGACCCAGTACTTC
TRBJ1-6	TRBV7-2	TRBD1	-	CASSRDRAYSPLHF	TGTGCCAGCAGCAGGGACAGGGCTTATTCACCCCTCCACTTT
TRBJ2-2	TRBV4-3	-	-	CASSQDAGGGWDTGELFF	TGCGCCAGCAGCCAAGATGCAGGCGGGGGCTGGGACACCGGGGAGCTGTTTTTT
TRBJ1-6	TRBV5-1	-	-	CASSRGTDAYNSPLHF	TGCGCCAGCAGCCGCGGCACGGATGCCTATAATTCACCCCTCCACTTT
TRBJ1-2	TRBV4-1	-	-	CASSQEWYPGKYGYTF	TGCGCCAGCAGCCAAGAGTGGTATCCGGGGAAGTATGGCTACACCTTC
TRBJ1-1	TRBV7-3	-	-	CASRSSFGTEAFF	TGTGCCAGCAGATCCAGTTTTGGCACTGAAGCTTTCTTT
TRBJ1-6	TRBV7-2	-	-	CASSLAFRGFLNSPLHF	TGTGCCAGCAGCTTAGCATTTCGGGGTTTCCTAAATTCACCCCTCCACTTT
TRBJ2-3	TRBV25-1	TRBD2	-	CASSAAGGRDGWQYF	TGTGCCAGCAGTGCTGCCGGTGGGAGGGACGGGTGGCAGTATTTT
TRBJ2-7	TRBV7-2	TRBD2	-	CASRPPGTSVPYEQYF	TGTGCCAGCAGGCCTCCCGGGACTAGCGTTCCCTACGAGCAGTACTTC
TRBJ2-1	TRBV5-1	-	once	CASSLAMSSYNEQFF	TGCGCCAGCAGCTTGGCCATGAGCTCCTACAATGAGCAGTTCTTC
TRBJ2-5	TRBV7-2	TRBD2	-	CASSFTSGRASRQETQYF	TGTGCCAGCAGTTTTACCAGCGGGAGGGCCTCAAGACAAGAGACCCAGTACTTC
TRBJ2-5	TRBV30	-	-	CAWNIQETQYF	TGTGCCTGGAACATCCAAGAGACCCAGTACTTC
TRBJ1-2	TRBV7-6	-	-	CASSRGVYWGYTF	TGTGCCAGCAGCCGGGGGGTATATTGGGGCTACACCTTC
TRBJ1-1	TRBV5-1	TRBD1	-	CASSDRDRGKSEAFF	TGCGCCAGCAGCGACCGGGACAGGGGGAAATCTGAAGCTTTCTTT
TRBJ2-5	TRBV5-1	-	once	CASSLGGRETQYF	TGCGCCAGCAGCTTGGGAGGAAGGGAGACCCAGTACTTC
TRBJ2-1	TRBV25-1	-	-	CASSEFVKFGGNNEQFF	TGTGCCAGCAGTGAATTCGTTAAATTCGGGGGAAACAATGAGCAGTTCTTC
TRBJ1-1	TRBV30	TRBD1	-	CASLKLKQGATEAFF	TGTGCCTCACTTAAACTAAAACAGGGGGCGACTGAAGCTTTCTTT
TRBJ1-5	TRBV18	-	once	CASSPGGASNQPQHF	TGTGCCAGCTCACCAGGGGGGGCAAGCAATCAGCCCCAGCATTTT
TRBJ2-2	TRBV27	TRBD2	-	CASSLSPGRGRGTGELFF	TGTGCCAGCAGTTTATCGCCTGGGAGGGGTCGAGGGACCGGGGAGCTGTTTTTT
TRBJ1-1	TRBV2	-	-	CASSRGGPNTEAFF	TGTGCCAGCAGCCGGGGAGGTCCGAACACTGAAGCTTTCTTT